The rows below give T cell receptor beta chains drawn from one sample of a study of shared clonotypes between healthy human individuals. Clones were sequenced by immunoSEQ multiplex PCR, and TCRdb holds only the in-frame ones, with some missing. The sample has 750,000 to 1,000,000 clones, around 92% seen once. The sequencing sample was made of naive CD8+ T cells sorted from blood. The receptors come from a man aged 25-40 years in good health. Each CDR3 is given with its conserved first and last residue. Fields, in order: V gene, D gene, J gene, CDR3 protein. The D gene is left open where the match is weak.

V gene: TRBV13; D gene: TRBD2; J gene: TRBJ2-3; CDR3 protein: CASSSRTSGNADTQYF
V gene: TRBV12-1; D gene: .; J gene: TRBJ1-5; CDR3 protein: CASSFAQAGVQPQHF
V gene: TRBV7-2; D gene: TRBD2; J gene: TRBJ2-7; CDR3 protein: CASSLPVAGVRYEQYF
V gene: TRBV28; D gene: .; J gene: TRBJ2-7; CDR3 protein: CATETGFSHEQYF
V gene: TRBV2; D gene: TRBD1; J gene: TRBJ1-2; CDR3 protein: CASSEDREGALYGYTF
V gene: TRBV6-1; D gene: .; J gene: TRBJ2-7; CDR3 protein: CASTIDTSSYEQYF
V gene: TRBV9; D gene: TRBD2; J gene: TRBJ2-7; CDR3 protein: CASSASGGALFYEQYF
V gene: TRBV28; D gene: TRBD2; J gene: TRBJ2-1; CDR3 protein: CASSLLLAGGSSYNEQFF
V gene: TRBV10-2; D gene: .; J gene: TRBJ2-3; CDR3 protein: CASTRDRTDTQYF
V gene: TRBV6-6; D gene: TRBD1; J gene: TRBJ2-7; CDR3 protein: CASSDRGGRLEQYF
V gene: TRBV10-3; D gene: TRBD1; J gene: TRBJ2-2; CDR3 protein: CAIRRDSNTGELFF
V gene: TRBV7-6; D gene: TRBD1; J gene: TRBJ2-7; CDR3 protein: CASSVTGQGAYEQYF
V gene: TRBV29-1; D gene: TRBD1; J gene: TRBJ2-1; CDR3 protein: CSVVEKAGTGIGEQFF
V gene: TRBV5-5; D gene: TRBD2; J gene: TRBJ2-7; CDR3 protein: CARSFRAGVGEQYF
V gene: TRBV6-6; D gene: .; J gene: TRBJ1-2; CDR3 protein: CASSSPTGWVNYGYTF
V gene: TRBV11-1; D gene: .; J gene: TRBJ2-4; CDR3 protein: CASSPRGYTIQYF
V gene: TRBV28; D gene: TRBD1; J gene: TRBJ2-7; CDR3 protein: CASSFQQGIDEQYF
V gene: TRBV4-3; D gene: TRBD1; J gene: TRBJ1-1; CDR3 protein: CASRRKGGAGDTEAFF
V gene: TRBV5-5; D gene: .; J gene: .; CDR3 protein: CASKIREGPYEQYF
V gene: TRBV2; D gene: .; J gene: TRBJ2-7; CDR3 protein: CASSDPRRSYEQYF
V gene: TRBV7-9; D gene: TRBD2; J gene: TRBJ2-1; CDR3 protein: CASSRDLADSYNEQFF
V gene: TRBV9; D gene: .; J gene: TRBJ1-1; CDR3 protein: CASSPGQLNTEAFF
V gene: TRBV27; D gene: .; J gene: TRBJ2-7; CDR3 protein: CASSPQTGSGSEQYF
V gene: TRBV7-9; D gene: TRBD2; J gene: TRBJ2-1; CDR3 protein: CASSSGLAGGSYNEQFF
V gene: TRBV5-5; D gene: TRBD1; J gene: TRBJ2-5; CDR3 protein: CASSSPGQGIVETQYF
V gene: TRBV27; D gene: TRBD2; J gene: TRBJ2-1; CDR3 protein: CASSLLTTVGSGFEQFF
V gene: TRBV9; D gene: .; J gene: TRBJ1-1; CDR3 protein: CASSPQRTQVNEAFF
V gene: TRBV5-5; D gene: .; J gene: TRBJ2-7; CDR3 protein: CASSLEATYEQYF
V gene: TRBV5-4; D gene: TRBD2; J gene: TRBJ2-7; CDR3 protein: CASSLSVSGGDYEQYF
V gene: TRBV4-1; D gene: TRBD2; J gene: TRBJ2-1; CDR3 protein: CASGPGGYNEQFF
V gene: TRBV29-1; D gene: .; J gene: TRBJ1-2; CDR3 protein: CSVDGDGGYTF
V gene: TRBV5-6; D gene: .; J gene: TRBJ2-5; CDR3 protein: CASSSPGQMVTRRQETQYF
V gene: TRBV13; D gene: .; J gene: TRBJ1-3; CDR3 protein: CASKGEHTIYF
V gene: TRBV4-1; D gene: .; J gene: TRBJ2-5; CDR3 protein: CASSQDRTPGEETQYF
V gene: TRBV14; D gene: TRBD2; J gene: TRBJ2-7; CDR3 protein: CASSPPTAGVAYEQYF
V gene: TRBV6-5; D gene: .; J gene: TRBJ1-1; CDR3 protein: CASSHHSQTNTEAFF
V gene: TRBV5-6; D gene: TRBD1; J gene: TRBJ2-7; CDR3 protein: CASSLAGRGSYEQYF
V gene: TRBV10-3; D gene: .; J gene: TRBJ1-2; CDR3 protein: CAISDPLGYGYTF
V gene: TRBV18; D gene: TRBD1; J gene: TRBJ1-1; CDR3 protein: CASSTGGPEAFF
V gene: TRBV28; D gene: TRBD1; J gene: TRBJ2-3; CDR3 protein: CASSLTGVDTDTQYF
V gene: TRBV28; D gene: .; J gene: TRBJ2-1; CDR3 protein: CASSPEVVAQFF
V gene: TRBV6-1; D gene: .; J gene: TRBJ2-5; CDR3 protein: CASKQAGEEETQYF
V gene: TRBV1; D gene: .; J gene: TRBJ2-3; CDR3 protein: CTSSQDFPRQGNTQYF
V gene: TRBV29-1; D gene: .; J gene: TRBJ2-7; CDR3 protein: CSVVKGVTYEQYF
V gene: TRBV10-3; D gene: .; J gene: TRBJ2-3; CDR3 protein: CAISRVVATSTDTQYF
V gene: TRBV7-6; D gene: TRBD2; J gene: TRBJ2-1; CDR3 protein: CASSMTSGRPQNEQFF
V gene: TRBV28; D gene: .; J gene: TRBJ1-3; CDR3 protein: CASSRGKQWLRNTIYF
V gene: TRBV5-1; D gene: TRBD1; J gene: TRBJ2-1; CDR3 protein: CASSLVTGVSGEQFF
V gene: TRBV19; D gene: .; J gene: TRBJ1-2; CDR3 protein: CASSTQDSPNYGYTF
V gene: TRBV28; D gene: TRBD2; J gene: TRBJ2-7; CDR3 protein: CASSSRLAGNYEQYF
V gene: TRBV5-5; D gene: .; J gene: TRBJ2-6; CDR3 protein: CASSLVTRDSGANVLTF
V gene: TRBV11-2; D gene: TRBD2; J gene: TRBJ2-1; CDR3 protein: CASSFTARGGYEQFF
V gene: TRBV5-4; D gene: TRBD2; J gene: TRBJ2-7; CDR3 protein: CASSSVPLAGGFYEQYF
V gene: TRBV7-9; D gene: .; J gene: TRBJ1-3; CDR3 protein: CASSSRLGTPGNTIYF
V gene: TRBV13; D gene: .; J gene: TRBJ2-1; CDR3 protein: CASSFRPRGDNEQFF
V gene: TRBV15; D gene: .; J gene: TRBJ1-3; CDR3 protein: CATSRDGGDSGNTIYF
V gene: TRBV29-1; D gene: .; J gene: TRBJ2-1; CDR3 protein: CSVPPGTGSYNEQFF
V gene: TRBV19; D gene: TRBD2; J gene: TRBJ2-1; CDR3 protein: CASSITSGRVNEQFF